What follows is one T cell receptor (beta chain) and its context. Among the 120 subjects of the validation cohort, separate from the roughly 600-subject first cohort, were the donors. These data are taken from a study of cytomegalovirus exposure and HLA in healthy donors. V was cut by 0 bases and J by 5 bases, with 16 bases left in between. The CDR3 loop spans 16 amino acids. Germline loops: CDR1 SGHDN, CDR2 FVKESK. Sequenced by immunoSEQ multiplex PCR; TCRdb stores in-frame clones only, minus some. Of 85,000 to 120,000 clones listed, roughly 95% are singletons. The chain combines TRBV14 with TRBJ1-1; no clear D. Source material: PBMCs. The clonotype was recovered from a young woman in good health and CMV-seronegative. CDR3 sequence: CASSQDSLDIRTEAFF. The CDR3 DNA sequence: TGTGCCAGCAGCCAAGATTCCCTCGACATTCGGACTGAAGCTTTCTTT.